This TCR beta chain was recorded in a study of blood T cell repertoires in COVID-19. TCRdb's copy holds only in-frame clones and misses some; the assay was immunoSEQ multiplex PCR. There are a few hundred thousand clones in the sample; 82% occur only once, and approximately 5% lies in the top ten. Germline CDR1 reads SGHNT; CDR2 reads YYREEE (reference sequence). The CDR3 runs to 15 residues. The J segment lost 1 base and the V segment lost 1 base, leaving 1 base of the junction unmatched. This clone was detected once. The origin of this receptor is a woman between 65 and 79 years old with COVID-19, enrolled during active disease. The specimen sequenced was peripheral blood. The J gene is TRBJ1-3, the V gene TRBV5-4, with 8 bases that match TRBD1. In nucleotides, the CDR3 is TGTGCCAGCAGCTTGCAGGGGGCTTCTGGAAACACCATATATTTT. It codes for CASSLQGASGNTIYF.